This T cell receptor (beta chain) was captured by sequencing in a study of OX40 agonist ivuxolimab in advanced cancers. Background for the entire study: The costimulatory receptor OX40 (CD134) was targeted by ivuxolimab, a fully human IgG2 agonistic monoclonal antibody. Intravenous ivuxolimab was administered to patients every 2 weeks at six dose levels: 0.01, 0.1, 0.3, 1.5, 3 and 10 mg/kg. Of the roughly 51 patients in dose escalation, about 19 had hepatocellular carcinoma, roughly 15 had melanoma, 9 had renal cell carcinoma and 9 had head and neck cancer. The dose-escalation cohort was roughly 87% male with a mean age of approximately 60 years, ranging from roughly 23 to 90. Prior anti-PD-1, anti-PD-L1 or anti-CTLA-4 therapy was permitted, and approximately 40% of dose-escalation patients had received checkpoint inhibitors. Partial responses were achieved by three dose-escalation patients, of whom one had hepatocellular carcinoma and two had cutaneous melanoma. The point of sequencing TCRbeta in the periphery was to test whether ivuxolimab changed TCR sequence diversity and drove clonal T-cell expansion. The monotherapy dose-escalation portion (N of about 52 patients) of the phase I ivuxolimab trial is reported in the paper.

For sequencing of the TCRbeta CDR3 region, genomic DNA was extracted from the sorted cells. The immunoSEQ Assay was used to sequence the TCRbeta CDR3 regions. In its TCRdb copy, this immuneACCESS table keeps in-frame sequences only and misses some clones. Where compared with another copy, unresolved V genes explain less than half of these, and the others have no known cause. The sample includes tens of thousands of clones, with about 94% observed a single time. Clones ranked in the top ten supply around 0.4% of the sample. Details on this clone: Its antigen is not yet known. Qualities for individual bases were not recorded, and no much larger clone is one base off.

General conclusions and limits of the study: The antigen specificity of the clonally expanded peripheral T cells was not determined. Low levels of normalized T-cell clonal expansion were also shown by some nonresponding patients. Partial responders in the 0.1-3.0 mg/kg groups had among the lowest normalized peripheral clonal expansion, especially among CD8+ T cells. After ivuxolimab, CD8+ T cells had more expanded clones than CD4+ T cells on average. Clonal expansion of both CD4+ and CD8+ blood T cells was observed from baseline to week 6 at doses 0.1 to 3.0 mg/kg.

The CDR3 sequence holds 14 residues, the cysteine and phenylalanine included. Only the CDR3 part of the read is kept: 42 bases, read in frame from the first base. According to the germline V gene, CDR1 reads SNHLY and CDR2 reads FYNNEI. Trimming removed 4 bases from V and 5 bases from J, leaving 14 bases between the germline ends. The trial excluded patients who had a history of autoimmune disease or who were on systemic immunosuppression. Peripheral blood for TCR sequencing was collected from all dose cohorts at baseline, on cycle 4 day 1, and on cycle 7 day 1. The samples were drawn from a first-in-human, open-label, multicenter phase I dose-escalation trial of ivuxolimab. Adults with locally advanced or metastatic melanoma, renal cell, hepatocellular, or head and neck squamous cell carcinoma were enrolled in the trial. CD4+ and CD8+ T cells were sorted separately from peripheral blood before TCR sequencing.

The chain is encoded by TRBV2 joined to TRBJ2-5; the D region may be TRBD1 or TRBD2, each matching 6 bases equally. This TCR came from an adult with an advanced solid tumor such as melanoma, head and neck, liver or kidney cancer. The material was CD4+ or CD8+ T cells sorted from blood, obtained in a trial of the OX40 agonist ivuxolimab. The nucleotide sequence is TGTGCCAGCAGTGGGGACTGGGGGCACGAGACCCAGTACTTC. It specifies CASSGDWGHETQYF. With the rest looked up from the reference TRBV2 and TRBJ2-5 genes rather than sequenced, the full variable domain is EPEVTQTPSHQVTQMGQEVILRCVPISNHLYFYWYRQILGQKVEFLVSFYNNEISEKSEIFDDQFSVERPDGSNFTLKIRSTKLEDSAMYFCASSGDWGHETQYFGPGTRLLVL.